This T cell receptor beta chain was sequenced for a study of T cells in Graves' hyperthyroidism and ophthalmopathy. The germline CDR1 and CDR2 sequences are WSHSY and SAAADI. The CDR3 consists of 11 residues. V was pared by 6 bases and J by 9 bases, with 8 bases between. In the case of this clonotype: Its antigen is still unknown.

Template material for amplifying TCR beta CDR3 regions consisted of RNA transcripts. Primed by the HTBI set, a first-round RT-PCR was run on the TCR CDR3. TCRdb re-called the multiplex PCR reads with MiXCR, one entry per CDR3 protein. Among about 640,000 distinct CDR3 sequences listed, less than 25% were seen once. General study points: A model of 13 V-J features distinguished ophthalmopathy from stable hyperthyroidism. Most thyroid clonotypes with frequency above 0.001 were detected in blood.

Isolation of PBMCs was performed on about 10 ml fresh peripheral blood. The chain carries TRBV10-2 and TRBJ2-2; D ambiguous. Sequencing was performed on blood. This TCR was sampled from a man aged 25-40 years with Graves' ophthalmopathy. The CDR3 DNA sequence: TGCGCCAGCAGCTCCGGAAGGGAGCTGTTTTTT. Translating it yields CASSSGRELFF.